This T cell receptor (beta chain) derives from a study of cytomegalovirus exposure and HLA in healthy donors. Study conclusions and caveats: The number of N-insertions in an Asian-associated ancestry cluster was reportedly below the 666-donor mean in a later analysis. In an earlier analysis, in several hundred donors, most V segments appeared productive either ~87% or ~30% of the time. TCR beta V- and J-gene trimming, according to a later analysis, was linked to a missense DCLRE1C variant.

For this clone: Its antigen is unknown.

The ends lost 5 bases at V and 1 base at J; junction bases unmatched: 7. The CDR3 has 16 residues. From germline, CDR1 is MNHEY and CDR2 SMNVEV (reference sequence). The PCR was carried out with 60 Vbeta primers and 13 Jbeta primers. This table comes from immunoSEQ multiplex PCR, and its TCRdb copy is limited to in-frame clones, with some not included. The profile shows 55,000 or so clones, approximately 82% of them singletons. This TCR derives from a man in his fifties or sixties in good health and CMV-seronegative. This chain uses TRBV27 with TRBJ2-5; TRBD2 agrees at 10 bases. The material sequenced was PBMCs. CDR3 nucleotide sequence: TGTGCCAGCAGTCCGATTAGCGGGGGGCGCCAAGAGACCCAGTACTTC. Translating gives CASSPISGGRQETQYF.